These 25 T cell receptor beta chains were sequenced from one sample in a study of CD8+CD57+ T cells in acquired aplastic anemia (dated by TCRdb to 2017 to 2018). Expansion of CD8+CD57+ cells had been shown by flow cytometry in the patients chosen for sequencing. Reads for this sample came from an Illumina HiSeq 2000. Genomic DNA served as template for TCR beta VDJ combination and CDR3 sequence profiling. In-frame beta chains were kept once TCRdb had trimmed the public reads at Q25 with fastp and called clones with MiXCR. Every entry covers one CDR3 protein and lists the most common genes and DNA from its rows. The sample table records approximately 40,000 distinct CDR3 sequences; over 55% of these occur just once. Clones ranked in the top ten supply 45% to 75% of the sample. Sample: sorted CD4+, CD8+, or CD8+CD57+ T cells (not recorded which) from PBMCs. The receptors come from a human donor with aplastic anemia.

The sample holds a few counts of this clonotype. The J gene is TRBJ2-7, the V gene TRBV20-1, with TRBD1 matching over 7 bases. The CDR3 is made up of 15 amino acids. Unmatched junction bases numbered 16, after V lost 6 bases and J lost 5 bases. Germline-derived CDR1 and CDR2 are DFQATT and SNEGSKA (reference sequence). CDR3 residues: CSASSSPGQFDEQYF. As DNA, the CDR3 is TGCAGTGCCAGCAGCTCCCCGGGACAGTTCGACGAGCAGTACTTC.

The chain couples TRBV15 to TRBJ2-5, with TRBD2 matching 7 bases. Germline CDR1 LNHNV, CDR2 YYDKDF (reference sequence). The CDR3 runs 17 residues. Trimming removed 3 bases from V and 3 bases from J; junction bases left unmatched: 13. The chain's CDR3 is CATSSHTVASGEETQYF. In nucleotides, the CDR3 is TGTGCCACCAGCAGCCACACCGTGGCTAGCGGAGAAGAGACCCAGTACTTC.

This clonotype turned up a few times. The chain links TRBV7-6 to TRBJ1-6; 8 bases are shared with TRBD1. CDR1 is SGHVS and CDR2 is FNYEAQ in the germline V gene. There are 14 residues in the CDR3. Trimming at V came to 6 bases and at J to 9 bases, leaving 7 bases not matched to a gene. CDR3 amino acids: CASSSDRALSPLHF. CDR3 nucleotides: TGTGCCAGCAGTTCGGACAGGGCACTTTCACCCCTCCACTTT.

This clonotype showed up just a few times. The conserved closing phenylalanine or tryptophan is absent in this CDR3, likely reflecting a read error. The DNA is left out, because the CDR3 cannot be placed on it with certainty; the CDR3 is given as TCRdb lists it. The chain links TRBV10-3 to TRBJ1-6. The V gene's germline CDR1 is ENHRY and CDR2 SYGVKD. The CDR3 spans 8 amino acids, including both terminal residues. CDR3 sequence: CAISQDNS.

About this clonotype itself: The CDR3 does not close with the conserved phenylalanine or tryptophan, likely indicating a read error. For the CDR3, the DNA is TGTGCCAGCAGTGGGGAGGGCAGGGGGACCAAAAACGAGCAGTACCTC. Amino acids: CASSGEGRGTKNEQYL. This rearrangement joins TRBV25-1 to TRBJ2-7; D is possibly TRBD1 or TRBD2 (7 bases each). With 4 bases removed from V and 5 bases from J, the gap between germline ends came to 21 bases. CDR3 size: 16 residues. The germline CDR1 and CDR2 sequences are MGHDK and SYGVNS.

This clonotype was seen ten or more times. V is TRBV4-1 and J is TRBJ2-5, with TRBD2 identical over 11 bases. Germline values: CDR1 MGHRA, CDR2 YSYEKL. J was trimmed by 3 bases and V by 1 base; bases with no gene match: 1. This CDR3 comprises 15 residues. The CDR3 DNA is TGCGCCAGCAGCCAAGGACTAGCGGGGAAAGAGACCCAGTACTTC. Translating it yields CASSQGLAGKETQYF.

Comment on this clonotype: Given a much more abundant clone one base away, this may be a read error. The chain links TRBV9 to TRBJ1-3; D possibly corresponds to TRBD1 (6 bases). The CDR3 covers 16 residues. Germline V gene data show CDR1 as SGDLS and CDR2 as YYNGEE. The CDR3 spells CASSVGTGQSGNTTYF. CDR3 coding DNA: TGTGCCAGCAGCGTAGGAACAGGGCAATCAGGAAACACCACATATTTT.

The chain recombines TRBV2 with TRBJ1-2; D is uncertain. Deletions cut 9 bases from V and 3 bases from J, with 14 bases between. The CDR3 contains 13 residues. From germline, CDR1 is SNHLY and CDR2 FYNNEI. The CDR3 DNA is TGTGCCAGAAAAGGAGGGTTTGACTATGGCTACACCTTC. This encodes CARKGGFDYGYTF.

This chain connects TRBV29-1 to TRBJ2-3; TRBD2 aligns across 11 bases. This CDR3 is 15 amino acids long. The J segment lost 11 bases and the V segment lost 3 bases, leaving 13 bases of the junction unmatched. CDR1 and CDR2 from the germline V gene are SQVTM and ANQGSEA. CDR3 protein: CSVEASGGRHNEQYF. CDR3 in DNA: TGCAGCGTTGAGGCTAGCGGGGGGCGACACAATGAGCAGTATTTT.

This clonotype was seen more than once but under ten times. The chain recombines TRBV2 with TRBJ1-6; D is uncertain. The germline gives CDR1 SNHLY, CDR2 FYNNEI. The CDR3 length is 14 residues. V lost 1 base and J lost 7, with 8 bases in between. CDR3 sequence: CASSEGQMNSPLHF. CDR3 nucleotide sequence: TGTGCCAGCAGTGAAGGTCAGATGAATTCACCCCTCCACTTT.

This clonotype was seen ten or more times. The conserved closing phenylalanine or tryptophan is absent in this CDR3, likely reflecting a read error. The DNA is omitted, as the CDR3 cannot be located on it reliably, and the CDR3 follows TCRdb's listing. The chain links TRBV15 to TRBJ2-5; TRBD1 is the table's D call and was not checked against the DNA. CDR1 is LNHNV, CDR2 YYDKDF, per germline (reference sequence). The CDR3 contains 9 residues when both ends are counted. The CDR3 here is CATSRDRGT.

The chain carries TRBV20-1 and TRBJ1-2; D is unclear. The CDR3 length is 13 residues. Germline V gene lookup returns CDR1 DFQATT and CDR2 SNEGSKA (reference sequence). Trimming removed 1 base from V and 4 bases from J, with 10 bases in between. The CDR3 is CSARVIDRYGYTF. Here the CDR3 DNA reads TGCAGTGCTAGAGTCATAGACCGCTATGGCTACACCTTC.

This clonotype has just a few counts. The chain joins TRBV7-9 to TRBJ2-7, with 8 positions matching TRBD1. CDR1 SEHNR and CDR2 FQNEAQ come from the germline V gene (reference sequence). This CDR3 spans 13 amino acids. V lost 1 base and J lost 6; bases outside the gene matches: 2. CDR3: CASSLGTGSEQYF. The CDR3 DNA reads as TGTGCCAGCAGCTTAGGGACAGGGAGCGAGCAGTACTTC.

This clonotype was recorded only once. The chain uses TRBV6-1 and TRBJ1-1, with no clear D. This CDR3 is built from 11 residues. Germline assignment: CDR1 MNHNS and CDR2 SASEGT. The V gene lost 5 bases and the J gene lost 8 bases, with 9 bases spanning the gap. CDR3 region: CASSMDGEAFF. The CDR3 DNA sequence: TGTGCCAGCAGTATGGATGGCGAAGCTTTCTTT.

In its sample, this clonotype is medium-sized. The chain combines TRBV25-1 with TRBJ1-2; 7 bases are a match to TRBD1. The CDR3 is 15 amino acids. V lost 6 bases to trimming and J lost 5 bases; unmatched junction nucleotides: 12. Germline-derived CDR1 and CDR2 are MGHDK and SYGVNS. This CDR3 is CASRADRQKNYGYTF. CDR3 sequence (DNA): TGTGCCAGCAGGGCGGACAGGCAGAAGAATTATGGCTACACCTTC.

This chain uses TRBV10-2 with TRBJ2-7, with TRBD2 matching over 7 bases. The CDR3 length is 12 residues. CDR1 WSHSY and CDR2 SAAADI come from the germline V gene. Trimming took 5 bases from V and 5 from J; bases not matched to a gene: 3. CDR3: CASSFGRDEQYF. Here the CDR3 DNA reads TGCGCCAGCAGTTTTGGGAGGGACGAGCAGTACTTC.

The table lists this clonotype with many counts. V and J are TRBV12-3 or TRBV12-4 and TRBJ2-7; 8 bases fit TRBD2. The CDR3 is made up of 15 amino acids. V lost 5 bases and J lost 3; bases outside the gene matches: 9. This CDR3 reads CASSPPGGVIYEQYF. As DNA, the CDR3 is TGTGCCAGCAGTCCCCCGGGGGGGGTGATCTACGAGCAGTACTTC.

The chain recombines TRBV3-1 with TRBJ1-1; D not resolved. Germline V gene data show CDR1 as LGHDT and CDR2 as YNNKEL (reference sequence). The CDR3 runs to 11 residues. The V and J ends lost 4 bases and 10 bases respectively, with 10 bases between them. CDR3 amino acids: CASSLQGVAFF. CDR3 sequence (DNA): TGTGCCAGCAGCCTCCAAGGTGTAGCTTTCTTT.

The rearrangement joins TRBV19 to TRBJ2-1, with TRBD1 matching over 11 bases. Germline V CDR1 and CDR2: LNHDA, SQIVND (reference sequence). V was clipped by 3 bases and J by 5 bases; unmatched bases: 3. The CDR3 consists of 15 residues. CDR3 nucleotide sequence: TGTGCCAGTAGTATCGGGACAGGGGGAAACAATGAGCAGTTCTTC. As protein: CASSIGTGGNNEQFF.

This chain connects TRBV15 to TRBJ1-3, with TRBD1 matching over 7 bases. With V trimmed by 0 bases and J by 2 bases, 1 base remained unmatched. Per germline, CDR1 LNHNV and CDR2 YYDKDF (reference sequence). The CDR3 runs to 15 residues. The CDR3, as DNA: TGTGCCACCAGCAGAGATCAGGGGGCTGGAAACACCATATATTTT. Its translation is CATSRDQGAGNTIYF.

The V and J genes are TRBV20-1 and TRBJ2-5; D is undetermined. Germline-derived CDR1 and CDR2 are DFQATT and SNEGSKA (reference sequence). Trimming stripped 0 bases from V and 4 bases from J, with 6 bases between. This CDR3 is built from 12 residues. CDR3 in DNA: TGCAGTGCTAGAGATAACGGAGAGACCCAGTACTTC. It specifies CSARDNGETQYF.

This clonotype was found many times. This chain uses TRBV19 with TRBJ2-7, with 9 bases aligning to TRBD1. Germline CDR1 reads LNHDA; CDR2 reads SQIVND (reference sequence). The CDR3 is 14 amino acids. The junction had 9 bases not matched to a gene; V was cut back by 8 bases and J by 4 bases. The CDR3 coding sequence is TGTGCCAGTGCCTCCGGGACAGGGCCTTACGAGCAGTACTTC. Translation: CASASGTGPYEQYF.

The gene calls are TRBV12-3 or TRBV12-4 and TRBJ2-1; D unresolved. The CDR3 is made up of 12 amino acids. V was pared by 6 bases and J by 3 bases, with 6 bases between. The CDR3 nucleotides are TGTGCCAGCAGCCCGGACTACAATGAGCAGTTCTTC. It translates to CASSPDYNEQFF.

CDR3 DNA: TGCAGTGCTAGCGATCACGAGCAGTACTTC. This codes for CSASDHEQYF. The chain joins TRBV20-1 to TRBJ2-7; D is uncertain. Trimming removed 3 bases at V and 5 bases at J, with 5 bases between. This CDR3 contains 10 residues. Per germline, CDR1 DFQATT and CDR2 SNEGSKA (reference sequence).

This clonotype showed up many times. The rearrangement uses TRBV5-1 and TRBJ2-1; 8 positions match TRBD2. V trimming: 6 bases; J trimming: 3 bases; junction bases outside the gene matches: 20. Per the germline V gene, CDR1 is SGHRS and CDR2 is YFSETQ. This CDR3 has 19 residues. For the CDR3, the DNA is TGCGCCAGCATAGCTGCGGGTGGCACCGGGGCGGGGGGCTACAATGAGCAGTTCTTC. The encoded protein is CASIAAGGTGAGGYNEQFF. Full variable domain (remainder filled in from reference TRBV5-1 and TRBJ2-1): KAGVTQTPRYLIKTRGQQVTLSCSPISGHRSVSWYQQTPGQGLQFLFEYFSETQRNKGNFPGRFSGRQFSNSRSEMNVSTLELGDSALYLCASIAAGGTGAGGYNEQFFGPGTRLTVL.